This T cell receptor beta chain was identified during a study of blood T cell repertoires in COVID-19. The CDR3 extends over 15 amino acids. In germline, CDR1 is SNHLY, CDR2 FYNNEI. Between the trimmed V and J ends, which lost 0 bases and 4 bases, there was a span of 12 bases. This clone appeared a single time. The Seattle patients joined while their infection was active and were tracked longitudinally afterward. Only in-frame clones appear in the TCRdb table, and some are missing; sequencing was by immunoSEQ multiplex PCR. Here the sample spans about 440,000 clones, approximately 89% being singletons.

This TCR was recovered from a woman aged 50 to 60 with COVID-19, enrolled during active disease. The chain recombines TRBV2 with TRBJ1-2, with D unclear. The sample comprised peripheral blood. CDR3: CASSEARGAAYGYTF. DNA for the CDR3: TGTGCCAGCAGTGAAGCGCGGGGTGCAGCCTATGGCTACACCTTC.